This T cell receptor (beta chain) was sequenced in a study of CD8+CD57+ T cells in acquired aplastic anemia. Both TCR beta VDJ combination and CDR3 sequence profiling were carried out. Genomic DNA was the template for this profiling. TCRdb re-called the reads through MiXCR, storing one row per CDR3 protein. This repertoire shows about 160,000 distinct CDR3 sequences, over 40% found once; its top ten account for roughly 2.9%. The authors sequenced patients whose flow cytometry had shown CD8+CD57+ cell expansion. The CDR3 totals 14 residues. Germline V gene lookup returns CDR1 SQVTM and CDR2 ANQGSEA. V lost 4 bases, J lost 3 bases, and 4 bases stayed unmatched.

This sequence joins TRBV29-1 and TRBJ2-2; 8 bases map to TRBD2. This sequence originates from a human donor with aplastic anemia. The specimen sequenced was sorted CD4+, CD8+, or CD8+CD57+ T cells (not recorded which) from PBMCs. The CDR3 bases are TGCAGCGTTGGTCGGGGGGGGGACACCGGGGAGCTGTTTTTT. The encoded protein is CSVGRGGDTGELFF.